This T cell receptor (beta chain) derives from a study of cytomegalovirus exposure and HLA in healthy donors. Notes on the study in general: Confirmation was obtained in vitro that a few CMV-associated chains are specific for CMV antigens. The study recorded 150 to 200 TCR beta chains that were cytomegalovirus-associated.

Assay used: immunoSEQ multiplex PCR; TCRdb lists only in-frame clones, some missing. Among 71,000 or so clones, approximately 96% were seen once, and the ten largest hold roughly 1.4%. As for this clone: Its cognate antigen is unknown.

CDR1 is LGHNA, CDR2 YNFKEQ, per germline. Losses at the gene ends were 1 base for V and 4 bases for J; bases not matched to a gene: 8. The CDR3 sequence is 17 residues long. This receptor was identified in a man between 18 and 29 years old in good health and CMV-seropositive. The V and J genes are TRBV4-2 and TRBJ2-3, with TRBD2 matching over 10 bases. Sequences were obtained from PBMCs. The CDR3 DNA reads TGTGCCAGCAGCCAAGGTTCAGCGGGGGGGCGACCAGATACGCAGTATTTT. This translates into CASSQGSAGGRPDTQYF.